This entry is about one TCR beta chain. This entry comes from a study of regulatory T cells in long-lasting Graves disease. For TCR beta, libraries came from iRepertoire HTBI primers and Arm-PCR of CDR3 regions. TCRdb analysed the multiplex PCR reads with MiXCR anew, one entry per CDR3 protein. The table lists some 240,000 distinct CDR3 sequences, roughly 19% of them singletons. Time point here: newly diagnosed GD, antithyroid drugs for less than 3 months. The authors made the TCR library using RNA they extracted from PBMCs. The same data also went into a second study, on T cells in Graves' hyperthyroidism and ophthalmopathy. This second report adds: Primed by the HTBI set, a first-round RT-PCR was run on the TCR CDR3.

Sequenced here: peripheral blood mononuclear cells (PBMCs), sampled at new diagnosis, from a patient treated with antithyroid drugs. The TCR originated in a young woman with Graves disease.

CDR3 nucleotides: TGTGCCAGCAGTCCGGTCAGCCTTCCTTCCACAGATACGCAGTATTTT. This gives the protein CASSPVSLPSTDTQYF. The chain recombines TRBV12-3 or TRBV12-4 with TRBJ2-3; D unresolved. The CDR3 totals 16 residues. The V and J ends lost 5 bases and 2 bases respectively, with 17 bases between them.